This T cell receptor (beta chain) was sequenced during a study of CD8+CD57+ T cells in acquired aplastic anemia. Study-wide background: CD4+ and CD8+ cells, once sorted, gave DNA averaging roughly 3.2 ug. Study observations and caveats: CD8+ Simpson's diversity showed no significant patient-control difference. Patients and controls were found to share twenty-nine CD8+ CDR3 sequences.

The use of genomic DNA as template underpinned the TCR beta VDJ and CDR3 profiling. TCRdb itself ran the reads through MiXCR, one entry per CDR3 protein. The sample comprises more than 150,000 distinct CDR3 sequences, around half of which are singletons, and about 1.7% rests with the top ten. V dropped 1 base and J dropped 4; count of bases not matched to a gene: 6. Germline values: CDR1 DFQATT, CDR2 SNEGSKA (reference sequence). The length of the CDR3 is 15 residues. As to this clonotype: Its antigen is undetermined.

It was patients with CD8+CD57+ cell expansion by flow cytometry who were chosen for sequencing. No patient had been given any therapy when blood was sampled. The clonotype comes from a human donor with aplastic anemia. Sequencing was done on a sample of sorted CD4+, CD8+, or CD8+CD57+ T cells (not recorded which) from PBMCs. This chain connects TRBV20-1 to TRBJ2-5; 10 bases match TRBD2. The CDR3 spells CSARAASGSPETQYF. CDR3 sequence (DNA): TGCAGTGCTAGAGCCGCTAGCGGGAGCCCAGAGACCCAGTACTTC.